This T cell receptor (beta chain) was retrieved from a study of blood T cell repertoires in COVID-19. The method was immunoSEQ multiplex PCR; TCRdb's version includes in-frame clones alone and lacks a portion of them. The table has roughly 70,000 clones, more than 65% seen once. V was clipped by 2 bases and J by 3 bases; unmatched bases: 8. Germline V gene data show CDR1 as MNHEY and CDR2 as SMNVEV (reference sequence). This CDR3 region has 17 residues. J is TRBJ1-4 and V is TRBV27, with 8 bases that match TRBD1. Sequenced material: peripheral blood. This TCR came from a woman aged 55 to 70 with acute or convalescent COVID-19. The CDR3 here is CASSLGGHRGANEKLFF. In DNA form, the CDR3 reads TGTGCCAGCAGTTTAGGGGGACACAGGGGGGCTAATGAAAAACTGTTTTTT. Filled out from reference TRBV27 and TRBJ1-4, the complete variable domain reads EAQVTQNPRYLITVTGKKLTVTCSQNMNHEYMSWYRQDPGLGLRQIYYSMNVEVTDKGDVPEGYKVSRKEKRNFPLILESPSPNQTSLYFCASSLGGHRGANEKLFFGSGTQLSVL.